This note documents a single T cell receptor (beta chain) sequence. Its target is unknown. MiXCR, run by TCRdb on the 5' RACE reads, gives a single entry per CDR3 protein. The table has roughly 400,000 distinct CDR3 sequences, 18% seen once; the top ten hold 20% to 25%. The data derive from a study of T-cell memory formation after mild COVID-19. Study-level results: Nothing showed for sure that second-wave clones peaking on day 37 were SARS-CoV-2 specific. Some clones that responded turned up in pre-infection memory, which suggests that cross-reactive memory joined in. Later expanders leaned CD4+, whereas day 15 to 85 contracting clones were balanced CD4/CD8.

This CDR3 spans 14 amino acids. Germline V gene sequence: CDR1 SGHVS, CDR2 FQNEAQ. V lost 5 bases and J 6 bases, leaving 16 bases between the germline ends. The sample was PBMCs or a T cell subset sorted from them (not recorded which). The chain has TRBV7-8 and TRBJ1-1; D is perhaps TRBD1 (6 bases). This TCR was recovered from a man between 18 and 35 years old who had mild COVID-19 (a few samples of this study predate the infection). Cell type and time point are not known. CDR3 loop: CASSIGAGVAEAFF. CDR3 DNA sequence: TGTGCCAGCAGCATCGGGGCAGGGGTAGCTGAAGCTTTCTTT.